These T cell receptor beta chains were read from a single sample in a study of identifying expanded T cells in peripheral blood. TCRdb's table, derived via immunoSEQ multiplex PCR, lists solely in-frame clones and lacks some. This table has tens of thousands of clones, about 89% appearing once. Sequencing input: blood. Receptors were obtained from a person aged 18-69 years in good health. Both conserved end residues are part of each CDR3. Each record gives: J gene, D gene, V gene, clone size, CDR3 protein, CDR3 DNA. The D gene is left open where the match is weak. Size is stated for part of the rows, as once, few or many counts, or as a class when the clone is expanded.

j_gene: TRBJ1-4; d_gene: -; v_gene: TRBV10-3; abundance: -; CDR3aa: CAISEMTADEKLFF; CDR3nt: TGTGCCATCAGTGAGATGACCGCGGATGAAAAACTGTTTTTT
j_gene: TRBJ1-5; d_gene: -; v_gene: TRBV10-1; abundance: -; CDR3aa: CASSVIPVGNQPQHF; CDR3nt: TGCGCCAGCAGTGTTATTCCGGTAGGCAATCAGCCCCAGCATTTT
j_gene: TRBJ2-1; d_gene: TRBD2; v_gene: TRBV9; abundance: -; CDR3aa: CASSARTSGAWDEQFF; CDR3nt: TGTGCCAGCAGCGCCCGGACTAGCGGTGCCTGGGATGAGCAGTTCTTC
j_gene: TRBJ2-3; d_gene: -; v_gene: TRBV11-3; abundance: -; CDR3aa: CASSLGATKDTDTQYF; CDR3nt: TGTGCCAGCAGCTTAGGGGCAACAAAAGACACAGATACGCAGTATTTT
j_gene: TRBJ2-1; d_gene: TRBD2; v_gene: TRBV6-1; abundance: -; CDR3aa: CASPGLAAYNEQFF; CDR3nt: TGTGCCAGCCCGGGCCTAGCGGCCTACAATGAGCAGTTCTTC
j_gene: TRBJ2-3; d_gene: TRBD1; v_gene: TRBV29-1; abundance: -; CDR3aa: CSFGQGADTQYF; CDR3nt: TGCAGTTTTGGACAGGGGGCAGATACGCAGTATTTT
j_gene: TRBJ2-1; d_gene: -; v_gene: TRBV6-5; abundance: -; CDR3aa: CASSYSTEQFF; CDR3nt: TGTGCCAGCAGTTACTCGACTGAGCAGTTCTTC
j_gene: TRBJ2-7; d_gene: TRBD1; v_gene: TRBV4-2; abundance: few; CDR3aa: CASSQVGGQGSYEQYF; CDR3nt: TGTGCCAGCAGCCAAGTAGGGGGACAGGGGTCCTACGAGCAGTACTTC
j_gene: TRBJ2-3; d_gene: TRBD1; v_gene: TRBV5-6; abundance: -; CDR3aa: CASSSRGTVSDTQYF; CDR3nt: TGTGCCAGCAGCTCGCGTGGGACAGTTTCAGATACGCAGTATTTT
j_gene: TRBJ2-3; d_gene: TRBD2; v_gene: TRBV27; abundance: -; CDR3aa: CASRIRREGSLTQYF; CDR3nt: TGTGCCAGCCGGATACGGCGGGAGGGCTCCCTTACGCAGTATTTT
j_gene: TRBJ2-7; d_gene: TRBD2; v_gene: TRBV2; abundance: -; CDR3aa: CASSGGLAYSYEQYF; CDR3nt: TGTGCCAGCAGTGGAGGACTAGCGTATTCCTACGAGCAGTACTTC
j_gene: TRBJ2-1; d_gene: TRBD1; v_gene: TRBV7-6; abundance: -; CDR3aa: CASSQLPGQGADEQFF; CDR3nt: TGTGCCAGCAGCCAATTACCGGGACAGGGGGCGGATGAGCAGTTCTTC
j_gene: TRBJ2-1; d_gene: TRBD2; v_gene: TRBV19; abundance: -; CDR3aa: CASNRGLAGGNEQFF; CDR3nt: TGTGCCAGTAATCGTGGACTAGCGGGAGGGAATGAGCAGTTCTTC
j_gene: TRBJ2-1; d_gene: TRBD2; v_gene: TRBV4-3; abundance: -; CDR3aa: CASSPATPGTRLIF; CDR3nt: TGCGCCAGCAGCCCCGCGACTCCCGGGACTAGGTTGATCTTC
j_gene: TRBJ2-6; d_gene: -; v_gene: TRBV14; abundance: -; CDR3aa: CASSQVAVHSGTNVLTF; CDR3nt: TGTGCCAGCAGCCAAGTAGCCGTCCACTCTGGGACCAACGTCCTGACTTTC
j_gene: TRBJ1-1; d_gene: TRBD1; v_gene: TRBV5-4; abundance: -; CDR3aa: CASRPGTAVTEAFF; CDR3nt: TGTGCCAGCAGACCCGGGACAGCGGTCACTGAAGCTTTCTTT
j_gene: TRBJ2-1; d_gene: TRBD1; v_gene: TRBV7-6; abundance: -; CDR3aa: CASSRQGTSNEQFF; CDR3nt: TGTGCCAGCAGCCGACAGGGTACGAGCAATGAGCAGTTCTTC
j_gene: TRBJ2-1; d_gene: TRBD1; v_gene: TRBV5-1; abundance: -; CDR3aa: CASSISGQGNEQFF; CDR3nt: TGCGCCAGCAGCATTTCGGGACAGGGTAATGAGCAGTTCTTC
j_gene: TRBJ2-5; d_gene: -; v_gene: TRBV15; abundance: -; CDR3aa: CATSRDPGGETQYF; CDR3nt: TGTGCCACCAGCAGAGACCCCGGAGGGGAGACCCAGTACTTC
j_gene: TRBJ2-2; d_gene: -; v_gene: TRBV4-1; abundance: -; CDR3aa: CASSHLGGKARTGELFF; CDR3nt: TGCGCCAGCAGCCACCTAGGAGGGAAGGCAAGAACCGGGGAGCTGTTTTTT
j_gene: TRBJ2-2; d_gene: TRBD2; v_gene: TRBV5-1; abundance: once; CDR3aa: CASASGLAVSGELFF; CDR3nt: TGCGCCAGTGCAAGTGGACTAGCGGTGTCCGGGGAGCTGTTTTTT
j_gene: TRBJ2-1; d_gene: TRBD2; v_gene: TRBV9; abundance: -; CDR3aa: CASSVGGTLAGNEQFF; CDR3nt: TGTGCCAGCAGCGTAGGGGGGACTCTAGCGGGGAATGAGCAGTTCTTC
j_gene: TRBJ2-1; d_gene: -; v_gene: TRBV7-8; abundance: -; CDR3aa: CASSLLRSRYNEQFF; CDR3nt: TGTGCCAGCAGCTTACTTCGCTCGCGTTACAATGAGCAGTTCTTC
j_gene: TRBJ2-6; d_gene: -; v_gene: TRBV7-2; abundance: -; CDR3aa: CASSLAWANVLTF; CDR3nt: TGTGCCAGCAGCTTAGCTTGGGCCAACGTCCTGACTTTC
j_gene: TRBJ1-2; d_gene: -; v_gene: TRBV11-1; abundance: -; CDR3aa: CASSPKATSPGYTF; CDR3nt: TGTGCCAGCAGCCCGAAGGCCACATCCCCTGGCTACACCTTC
j_gene: TRBJ2-3; d_gene: -; v_gene: TRBV7-9; abundance: -; CDR3aa: CASSLNLGDTQYF; CDR3nt: TGTGCCAGCAGCTTAAATTTAGGAGATACGCAGTATTTT
j_gene: TRBJ2-1; d_gene: TRBD2; v_gene: TRBV5-1; abundance: -; CDR3aa: CASSLAASGRGDNEQFF; CDR3nt: TGCGCCAGCAGCTTGGCCGCTAGCGGGAGAGGGGACAATGAGCAGTTCTTC
j_gene: TRBJ1-5; d_gene: -; v_gene: TRBV28; abundance: -; CDR3aa: CASSLWDQPQHF; CDR3nt: TGTGCCAGCAGTTTGTGGGATCAGCCCCAGCATTTT
j_gene: TRBJ2-2; d_gene: TRBD2; v_gene: TRBV10-2; abundance: -; CDR3aa: CASNAGGSNTGELFF; CDR3nt: TGCGCCAGTAATGCGGGGGGCTCGAACACCGGGGAGCTGTTTTTT
j_gene: TRBJ2-7; d_gene: TRBD2; v_gene: TRBV7-2; abundance: -; CDR3aa: CASSSHAGGTYEQYF; CDR3nt: TGTGCCAGCAGCTCTCACGCGGGAGGAACCTACGAGCAGTACTTC
j_gene: TRBJ1-1; d_gene: -; v_gene: TRBV10-3; abundance: few; CDR3aa: CAIGNRVFPELGTEAFF; CDR3nt: TGTGCCATCGGGAACAGGGTTTTCCCTGAATTGGGCACTGAAGCTTTCTTT
j_gene: TRBJ1-5; d_gene: -; v_gene: TRBV7-2; abundance: few; CDR3aa: CASSFDSGQPQHF; CDR3nt: TGTGCCAGCAGCTTTGACAGCGGTCAGCCCCAGCATTTT